This record looks at one T cell receptor beta chain sequence and its context. This clonotype has more than one count but fewer than ten. Its target antigen remains unknown. No clone much larger than this one lies a single base away; base qualities are absent. This record comes from a study of blood T cells in healthy people across ages (dated by TCRdb to between 2015 and 2017). A note on the overall study: Template switching captured roughly one uniquely barcoded TCR beta cDNA molecule per two T cells in model experiments. For two donors (one aged 18 to 29 and one aged 80 or older), the study analyzed two additional independent replicas of 1 million unique cDNA reads from the same blood draw. Four age groups were formed from the donors: young (average approximately 15 years), middle-aged (approximately 39), aged (about 62) and long-lived (about 80). Donors of different ages were randomly distributed across sequencing lanes to avoid experimental bias. Using deep sequencing normalized with unique cDNA molecular identifiers, the study measured how TCR beta repertoire diversity changes with age.

The study at large found these results: The long-lived group showed more naive CD4+ T cells, fewer expanded clones and increased TCR diversity than the aged group, suggesting age selection. The CMV infection status of donors was not known, potentially confounding age-related changes in expanded clonotypes. The percentage of naive T cells measured by flow cytometry correlated strongly with observed TCR beta diversity. Estimates of total diversity based on one million sequenced T cells were regarded as lower bounds and as underestimates. Bulk unsorted PBMC profiling prevented conclusive comparison of naive and antigen-experienced compartments. As age increased, observed TCR beta diversity per million T cells dropped in a roughly linear way, and a significant reduction was already evident by age 40.

The method was 5' RACE. Reads for this sample came from an Illumina HiSeq 2500. The second PCR ran for roughly 7 to 11 cycles and used a J-beta primer mix along with a sample-barcoded 5' primer. Each TCR beta cDNA molecule received a unique molecular identifier from a template-switch 5' adaptor carrying 12 random nucleotides. At least 2.5 million CDR3-containing paired-end reads were obtained from each sample. All of the RNA was converted into first-strand cDNA using the Mint cDNA synthesis kit, with a TRBC-specific oligonucleotide serving as the primer. Following uracil-DNA glycosylase treatment, a first 18-cycle PCR with universal primers M1SS and BC2_uni_R was performed on all cDNA. The original methods were these. For normalization, 1 million high-quality reads, each with a distinct molecular identifier, were randomly selected from each sample. Instead of being binned into consensus sequences, reads that shared molecular identifiers were thrown out. MiTCR, with a Q25 quality threshold and the strictest error-elimination algorithm, was used for CDR3 identification, clonotype clustering and error correction. Lower-bound total TCR beta diversity was estimated with a nonparametric unseen species model using Euler transformation. TCRdb applied fastp at Q25 and MiXCR to the public reads, then kept only in-frame beta chains. CDR3 protein duplicates are merged, each entry listing the most common genes and DNA. These V and J calls are TCRdb output, not the study's own analysis. In all, the sample holds around 650,000 distinct CDR3 sequences, and less than 45% of those were seen once. Together, the top ten hold 30% of the sample.

Systemically healthy Caucasian individuals from Russia, approximately 39 in total and aged roughly 6 to 95 years, were included as donors. Approximately 11 milliliters of peripheral blood were drawn from each donor into EDTA-treated Vacutainer tubes. PBMCs were isolated by Ficoll-Paque density-gradient centrifugation, with at least 6 million obtained per sample. Trizol reagent was used to extract total RNA from PBMCs, with at least 5.5 micrograms per sample. The percentages of naive CD45RAhigh/CD27high T cells were determined by flow cytometry on a PBMC aliquot from every donor. The CDR3 holds 16 amino acids from the cysteine to the phenylalanine. The sequence is cut down to CDR3 DNA, 48 bases in frame from base 1. V gives up 4 bases and J gives up 0 bases, and the segment between their germline ends measures 10 bases. The germline V gene yields SGHTA for CDR1 and FQGTGA for CDR2.

Sequencing input: blood. The sequence joins TRBV7-3 to TRBJ2-6; the D gene is perhaps TRBD1, on 6 matching bases. This clonotype was sampled from an older man in good health. This receptor has the CDR3 CASSSGQPSGANVLTF. The DNA sequence is given as TGTGCCAGCAGCTCAGGACAGCCCTCTGGGGCCAACGTCCTGACTTTC.